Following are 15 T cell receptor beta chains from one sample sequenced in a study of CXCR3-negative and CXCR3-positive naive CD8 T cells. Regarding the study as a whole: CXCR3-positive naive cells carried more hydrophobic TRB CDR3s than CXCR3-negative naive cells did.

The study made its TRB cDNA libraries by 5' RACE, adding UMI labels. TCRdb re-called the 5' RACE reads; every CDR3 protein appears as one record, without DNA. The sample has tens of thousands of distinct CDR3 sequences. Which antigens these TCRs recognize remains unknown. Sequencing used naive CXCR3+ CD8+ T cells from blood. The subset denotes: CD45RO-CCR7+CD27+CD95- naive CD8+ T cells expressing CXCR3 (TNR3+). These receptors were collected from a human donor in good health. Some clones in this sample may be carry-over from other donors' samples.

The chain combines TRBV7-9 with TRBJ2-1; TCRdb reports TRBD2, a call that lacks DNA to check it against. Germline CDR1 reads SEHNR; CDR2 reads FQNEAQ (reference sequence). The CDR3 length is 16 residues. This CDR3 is CASRPPEGPAYNEQFF.

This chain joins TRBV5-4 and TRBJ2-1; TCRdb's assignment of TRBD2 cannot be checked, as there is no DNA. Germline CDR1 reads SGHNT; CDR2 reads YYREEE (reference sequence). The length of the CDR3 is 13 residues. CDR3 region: CASSSTSGLEQFF.

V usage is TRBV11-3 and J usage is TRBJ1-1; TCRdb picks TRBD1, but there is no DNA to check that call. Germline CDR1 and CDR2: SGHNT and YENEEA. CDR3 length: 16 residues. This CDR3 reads CASSSRDRGMNTEAFF.

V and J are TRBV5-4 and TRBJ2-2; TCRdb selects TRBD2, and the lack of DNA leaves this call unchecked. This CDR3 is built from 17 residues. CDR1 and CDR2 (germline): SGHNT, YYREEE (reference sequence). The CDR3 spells CASSLPPLAGYTGELFF.

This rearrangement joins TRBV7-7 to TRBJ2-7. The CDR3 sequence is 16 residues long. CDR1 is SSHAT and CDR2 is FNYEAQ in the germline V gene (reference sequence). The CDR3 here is CASSSRRRRSSYEQYF.

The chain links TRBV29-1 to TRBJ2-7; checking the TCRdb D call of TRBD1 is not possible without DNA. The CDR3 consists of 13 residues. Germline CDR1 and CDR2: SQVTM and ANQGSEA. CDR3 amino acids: CSVETGQSYEQYF.

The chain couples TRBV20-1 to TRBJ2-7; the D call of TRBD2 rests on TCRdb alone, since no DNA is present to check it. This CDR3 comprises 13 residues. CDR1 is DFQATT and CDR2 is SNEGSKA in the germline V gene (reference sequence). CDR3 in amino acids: CSARGTRAYEQYF.

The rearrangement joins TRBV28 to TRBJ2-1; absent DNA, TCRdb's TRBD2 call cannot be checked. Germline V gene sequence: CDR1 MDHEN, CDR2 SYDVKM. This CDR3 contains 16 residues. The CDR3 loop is CASSFVAGGTYNEQFF.

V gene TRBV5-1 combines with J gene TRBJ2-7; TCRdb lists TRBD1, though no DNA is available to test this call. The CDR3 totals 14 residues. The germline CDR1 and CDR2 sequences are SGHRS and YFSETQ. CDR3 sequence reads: CASSLEGTDYEQYF.

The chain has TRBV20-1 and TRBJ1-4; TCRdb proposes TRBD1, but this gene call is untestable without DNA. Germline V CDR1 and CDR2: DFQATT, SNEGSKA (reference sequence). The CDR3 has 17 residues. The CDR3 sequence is CSARRGRVAPVNEKLFF.

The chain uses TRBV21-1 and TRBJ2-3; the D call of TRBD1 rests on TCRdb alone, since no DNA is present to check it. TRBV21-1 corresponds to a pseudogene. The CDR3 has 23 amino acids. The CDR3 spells CASSKVGPPRAGTIGCDTDTQYF.

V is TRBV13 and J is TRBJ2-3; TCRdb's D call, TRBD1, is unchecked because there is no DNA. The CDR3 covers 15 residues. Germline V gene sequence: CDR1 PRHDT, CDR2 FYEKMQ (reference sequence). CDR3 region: CASSPRDSLTETQYF.

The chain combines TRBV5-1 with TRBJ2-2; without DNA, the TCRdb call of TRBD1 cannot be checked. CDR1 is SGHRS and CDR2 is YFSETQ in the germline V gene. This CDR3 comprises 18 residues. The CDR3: CASSPPEGAIPNTGELFF.

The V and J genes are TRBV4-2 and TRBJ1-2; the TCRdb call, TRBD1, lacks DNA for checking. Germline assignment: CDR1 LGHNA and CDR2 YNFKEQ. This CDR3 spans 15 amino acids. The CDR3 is CASSQDYAGNYGYTF.

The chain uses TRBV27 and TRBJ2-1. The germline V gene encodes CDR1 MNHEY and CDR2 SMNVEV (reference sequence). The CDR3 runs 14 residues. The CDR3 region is CASSGGGPYNEQFF.